The 30 T cell receptor beta chains listed next were all sequenced from one sample in a study of blood T cell repertoires in COVID-19. TCRdb's table, derived via immunoSEQ multiplex PCR, lists solely in-frame clones and lacks some. The table lists 300,000 to 400,000 clones, approximately 91% of them singletons. Sequencing input: PBMCs or T cells enriched from blood (not recorded which). All receptors derive from a woman aged 25 to 39 who had been exposed to COVID-19.

The rearrangement links TRBV6-2 or TRBV6-3 to TRBJ2-7, with TRBD1 identical over 8 bases. After removal of 5 bases from V and 6 bases from J, the junction contained 3 bases not matched to a gene. The CDR3 length is 12 residues. Germline V lookup: CDR1 MNHEY, CDR2 SVGEGT. Here the CDR3 reads CASSHGTGEQYF. CDR3 nucleotide sequence: TGTGCCAGCAGTCACGGGACAGGCGAGCAGTACTTC.

The V and J genes are TRBV6-2 or TRBV6-3 and TRBJ1-1; 7 bases are shared with TRBD1. The CDR3 runs 14 residues. Trimming cost V 0 bases and J 6 bases; bases outside gene matches: 4. CDR1 and CDR2 from the germline V gene are MNHEY and SVGEGT. CDR3 region: CASSYSGTVAEAFF. CDR3 DNA: TGTGCCAGCAGTTACTCGGGGACAGTCGCTGAAGCTTTCTTT.

This chain uses TRBV29-1 with TRBJ1-3; D is unresolved. The V end lost 1 base, the J end lost 1 base, and 8 bases lay between the germline ends. This CDR3 comprises 14 residues. From germline, CDR1 is SQVTM and CDR2 ANQGSEA. The CDR3, as DNA: TGCAGCGTTGAAGGGGCAGGTTCTGGAAACACCATATATTTT. Translating gives CSVEGAGSGNTIYF.

This clone was seen once. The rearrangement joins TRBV19 to TRBJ1-2; 7 bases align to TRBD1. Trimming at V came to 5 bases and at J to 3 bases, leaving 3 bases not matched to a gene. Per germline, CDR1 LNHDA and CDR2 SQIVND (reference sequence). The CDR3 is 13 amino acids. The CDR3 DNA reads as TGTGCCAGTAGTCAGGGGGGATACTATGGCTACACCTTC. Translation gives CASSQGGYYGYTF.

This clone was observed once. The J gene is TRBJ1-6, the V gene TRBV12-3 or TRBV12-4; D remains ambiguous. This CDR3 has 12 residues. V gave up 5 bases and J gave up 8 bases, with 7 bases separating them. The CDR3 loop reads CASSGGDSPLHF. The CDR3 region has the DNA TGTGCCAGCAGTGGTGGAGATTCACCCCTCCACTTT.

The chain uses TRBV9 and TRBJ1-1, with D possibly being TRBD1 (6 bases). Germline V lookup: CDR1 SGDLS, CDR2 YYNGEE. With 0 bases removed from V and 4 bases from J, the gap between germline ends came to 10 bases. The CDR3 sequence is 14 residues long. CDR3 coding DNA: TGTGCCAGCAGCGTAGACAGGGTCGGCACTGAAGCTTTCTTT. Encoded protein: CASSVDRVGTEAFF.

The V and J genes are TRBV24-1 and TRBJ1-2; 7 bases are a match to TRBD1. With V trimmed by 7 bases and J by 8 bases, 9 bases remained unmatched. The V gene's germline CDR1 is KGHDR and CDR2 SFDVKD. CDR3 length equals 13 residues. The CDR3 nucleotides read TGTGCCACCAGCCCCGACAGGGACGGGGGCTACACCTTC. This gives the protein CATSPDRDGGYTF.

This chain joins TRBV3-1 (or the pseudogene TRBV3-2) and TRBJ2-1, with 9 bases aligning to TRBD2. V shed 8 bases, J shed 6 bases, and the junction held 8 bases outside the gene matches. CDR1 is LGHDT and CDR2 is YNNKEL in the germline V gene (reference sequence). This CDR3 has 14 amino acids. The CDR3 reads CASELAGGSNEQFF. The CDR3 coding sequence is TGTGCCAGCGAGCTGGCGGGGGGGAGCAATGAGCAGTTCTTC.

The chain joins TRBV9 to TRBJ2-5; a weak D match, TRBD1 (6 bases). Germline V CDR1 and CDR2: SGDLS, YYNGEE. The V and J ends lost 4 bases and 5 bases respectively, with 21 bases between them. The CDR3 consists of 16 residues. CDR3 residues: CASSPSGRGIRETQYF. The CDR3 DNA reads TGTGCCAGCAGCCCGAGCGGCAGGGGTATTAGGGAGACCCAGTACTTC.

This clone was detected only once. This chain connects TRBV4-2 to TRBJ1-3, with 9 bases aligning to TRBD1. Per germline, CDR1 LGHNA and CDR2 YNFKEQ. CDR3 length equals 17 residues. V lost 3 bases and J lost 0; bases outside the gene matches: 6. CDR3 loop: CASSQAGTGSSGNTIYF. In DNA, the CDR3 is TGTGCCAGCAGCCAGGCCGGGACAGGGTCCTCTGGAAACACCATATATTTT.

The CDR3 DNA is TGTGCCAGCAGCGTCTCCGGCGGCAGGGGAGAAACTGAAGCTTTCTTT. Its translation is CASSVSGGRGETEAFF. The V call is TRBV9, the J call TRBJ1-1; weak D call: TRBD1 (6 bases). The V and J ends lost 2 bases and 5 bases respectively, with 19 bases between them. The CDR3 consists of 16 residues. Germline V lookup: CDR1 SGDLS, CDR2 YYNGEE. The complete variable domain, with remaining parts taken from reference TRBV9 and TRBJ1-1, reads DSGVTQTPKHLITATGQRVTLRCSPRSGDLSVYWYQQSLDQGLQFLIQYYNGEERAKGNILERFSAQQFPDLHSELNLSSLELGDSALYFCASSVSGGRGETEAFFGQGTRLTVV.

J is TRBJ2-2 and V is TRBV24-1; 10 bases line up with TRBD1. V was clipped by 9 bases and J by 3 bases; unmatched bases: 12. CDR1 is KGHDR, CDR2 SFDVKD, per germline. The CDR3 is 17 amino acids. In DNA, the CDR3 is TGTGCCACCCCTGACAGGGGGCTAATAGGAGACACCGGGGAGCTGTTTTTT. This encodes CATPDRGLIGDTGELFF.

This chain joins TRBV9 and TRBJ2-2, with D possibly TRBD2 on 6 matching bases. This CDR3 is 15 amino acids long. Germline V lookup: CDR1 SGDLS, CDR2 YYNGEE. The V and J ends lost 5 bases and 3 bases respectively, with 14 bases between them. CDR3 sequence (DNA): TGTGCCAGCAGTGCAACTAGCTGGGACACCGGGGAGCTGTTTTTT. Amino acids: CASSATSWDTGELFF.

The gene calls are TRBV4-3 and TRBJ1-5; tentative D call: TRBD1 (5 bases). Germline CDR1 reads LGHNA; CDR2 reads YSLEER. CDR3 length equals 16 residues. V shed 0 bases and J shed 4 bases, with 13 bases lying between them. The CDR3 DNA reads as TGCGCCAGCAGCCAAGAGTTTCGACAGAAGAATCAGCCCCAGCATTTT. It is translated as CASSQEFRQKNQPQHF.

This clone was found once. V gene TRBV5-5 combines with J gene TRBJ2-3, with 9 nucleotides matching TRBD2. The CDR3 is 19 residues long. CDR1 is SGHKS and CDR2 is YYEKEE in the germline V gene (reference sequence). V lost 7 bases to trimming and J lost 3 bases; unmatched junction nucleotides: 21. The chain's CDR3 is CASATPSVKRGVWTDTQYF. In DNA form, the CDR3 reads TGTGCCAGCGCGACCCCCTCTGTCAAGCGGGGGGTTTGGACAGATACGCAGTATTTT. Full variable domain (rest looked up from reference TRBV5-5 and TRBJ2-3): DAGVTQSPTHLIKTRGQQVTLRCSPISGHKSVSWYQQVLGQGPQFIFQYYEKEERGRGNFPDRFSARQFPNYSSELNVNALLLGDSALYLCASATPSVKRGVWTDTQYFGPGTRLTVL.

The V and J genes are TRBV18 and TRBJ1-3; D gene ambiguous. V was cut by 0 bases and J by 0 bases, with 6 bases left in between. Per the germline V gene, CDR1 is KGHSH and CDR2 is LQKENI. The CDR3 spans 15 residues. The CDR3 nucleotides are TGTGCCAGCTCACCACCGTCAGGCTCTGGAAACACCATATATTTT. This gives the protein CASSPPSGSGNTIYF. The full variable domain, with the rest looked up from reference TRBV18 and TRBJ1-3, is NAGVMQNPRHLVRRRGQEARLRCSPMKGHSHVYWYRQLPEEGLKFMVYLQKENIIDESGMPKERFSAEFPKEGPSILRIQQVVRGDSAAYFCASSPPSGSGNTIYFGEGSWLTVV.

This sequence joins TRBV11-2 and TRBJ1-1; D possibly corresponds to TRBD1 (5 bases). The germline V gene encodes CDR1 SGHAT and CDR2 FQNNGV. V dropped 7 bases and J dropped 7 bases, with 19 bases sitting between them. The CDR3 contains 14 residues. The CDR3 region is CASTRTFSSGEAFF. CDR3 DNA: TGTGCCAGCACCCGGACATTTTCCTCAGGTGAAGCTTTCTTT.

The chain combines TRBV6-2 or TRBV6-3 with TRBJ1-2, with D uncertain. V lost 4 bases and J lost 7, with 13 bases in between. Germline assignment: CDR1 MNHEY and CDR2 SVGEGT. This CDR3 contains 13 residues. CDR3: CASSLELDTGYTF. DNA of the CDR3: TGTGCCAGCAGTTTGGAGTTGGATACTGGCTACACCTTC.

The V call is TRBV10-3, the J call TRBJ2-4; D perhaps matches TRBD1 (5 bases). Trimming left V 0 bases short and J 6 bases short, with 6 bases between. Germline lookup yields CDR1 ENHRY and CDR2 SYGVKD. The CDR3 has 13 residues. The CDR3 DNA reads as TGTGCCATCAGTGAGTCGACAGCAAACATTCAGTACTTC. This codes for CAISESTANIQYF.

CDR3 region: CASSSVSDYGYTF. CDR3 bases: TGTGCCAGCAGCTCAGTTTCCGACTATGGCTACACCTTC. The chain couples TRBV11-2 to TRBJ1-2, with D unclear. The CDR3 runs 13 residues. The V end was cut by 4 bases, the J end by 3 bases, with 9 bases between. In germline, CDR1 is SGHAT, CDR2 FQNNGV.

The rearrangement uses TRBV5-1 and TRBJ1-1; D remains ambiguous. This CDR3 has 15 amino acids. CDR1 is SGHRS and CDR2 is YFSETQ in the germline V gene. Trimming cost V 1 base and J 1 base, with 11 bases left between them. The CDR3 loop is CASSLRSGRNTEAFF. The CDR3 DNA reads as TGCGCCAGCAGCTTGAGGTCAGGCAGGAACACTGAAGCTTTCTTT.

The rearrangement links TRBV6-2 or TRBV6-3 to TRBJ2-3; 7 nucleotides agree with TRBD1. Trimming took 5 bases from V and 2 from J; bases not matched to a gene: 10. This CDR3 is built from 16 residues. Germline lookup yields CDR1 MNHEY and CDR2 SVGEGT. CDR3 sequence: CASSTLQGRNTDTQYF. CDR3 coding DNA: TGTGCCAGCAGTACCTTACAGGGGCGAAACACAGATACGCAGTATTTT.

The table lists this clone with a count of one. The chain carries TRBV4-1 and TRBJ1-2; 8 nucleotides align to TRBD1. V gave up 0 bases and J gave up 7 bases; unmatched junction bases: 4. CDR1 and CDR2 (germline): MGHRA, YSYEKL. This CDR3 contains 14 residues. The CDR3 here is CASSQDRGRGGYTF. In nucleotides, the CDR3 is TGCGCCAGCAGCCAAGACAGGGGGCGGGGTGGCTACACCTTC.

J is TRBJ1-4 and V is TRBV7-9, with D perhaps TRBD1 (6 bases). This CDR3 spans 16 amino acids. The V gene lost 4 bases and the J gene lost 1 base, with 13 bases spanning the gap. Germline V gives CDR1 SEHNR, CDR2 FQNEAQ (reference sequence). As DNA, the CDR3 is TGTGCCAGCAGCTCGACCGGACAGAAAACTAATGAAAAACTGTTTTTT. Translating it yields CASSSTGQKTNEKLFF.

The rearrangement links TRBV9 to TRBJ2-2; no firm D call. The CDR3 extends over 15 amino acids. V lost 0 bases, J lost 4 bases, and 10 bases lay in between. Germline V gene data show CDR1 as SGDLS and CDR2 as YYNGEE. The CDR3 region is CASSVGFVATGELFF. DNA for the CDR3: TGTGCCAGCAGCGTAGGTTTTGTGGCCACCGGGGAGCTGTTTTTT.

This chain joins TRBV9 and TRBJ1-2, with D unclear. The length of the CDR3 is 16 residues. Germline V gene lookup returns CDR1 SGDLS and CDR2 YYNGEE. The V end lost 4 bases, the J end lost 8 bases, and 24 bases lay between the germline ends. Here the CDR3 reads CASSSGSDLLREGYTF. CDR3 nucleotide sequence: TGTGCCAGCAGCTCTGGCTCAGACCTCCTACGGGAAGGCTACACCTTC. The full variable domain, rest sourced from reference TRBV9 and TRBJ1-2, is DSGVTQTPKHLITATGQRVTLRCSPRSGDLSVYWYQQSLDQGLQFLIQYYNGEERAKGNILERFSAQQFPDLHSELNLSSLELGDSALYFCASSSGSDLLREGYTFGSGTRLTVV.

The count of this clone is one. V is TRBV12-3 or TRBV12-4 and J is TRBJ1-2, with D possibly TRBD1 on 5 matching bases. The CDR3 runs to 13 residues. Trimming cost V 1 base and J 4 bases, with 7 bases left between them. CDR3 DNA sequence: TGTGCCAGCAGTTTAGGGGGGGTCTATGGCTACACCTTC. It is translated as CASSLGGVYGYTF.

To note about this clone: Other DNA sequences in the sample encode the same CDR3. This chain joins TRBV4-3 and TRBJ2-4; possibly TRBD2 for D (5 bases). Per the germline V gene, CDR1 is LGHNA and CDR2 is YSLEER. The CDR3 totals 15 residues. The V end was cut by 2 bases, the J end by 3 bases, with 11 bases between. This CDR3 reads CASSQTRVVKNIQYF. CDR3 DNA sequence: TGCGCCAGCAGCCAAACTAGGGTAGTCAAAAACATTCAGTACTTC.

The chain has TRBV5-5 and TRBJ1-1; D is perhaps TRBD1 (6 bases). The germline gives CDR1 SGHKS, CDR2 YYEKEE (reference sequence). This CDR3 is built from 15 residues. The V end was cut by 0 bases, the J end by 4 bases, with 13 bases between. CDR3 coding DNA: TGTGCCAGCAGCTTGGGCCACAGGGTGGGCACTGAAGCTTTCTTT. The encoded protein is CASSLGHRVGTEAFF. Full variable domain (remainder filled in from reference TRBV5-5 and TRBJ1-1): DAGVTQSPTHLIKTRGQQVTLRCSPISGHKSVSWYQQVLGQGPQFIFQYYEKEERGRGNFPDRFSARQFPNYSSELNVNALLLGDSALYLCASSLGHRVGTEAFFGQGTRLTVV.

This clone has only one observation. V gene TRBV4-2 combines with J gene TRBJ1-1; D possibly corresponds to TRBD1 (6 bases). V shed 0 bases and J shed 0 bases, with 14 bases lying between them. Germline assignment: CDR1 LGHNA and CDR2 YNFKEQ. The CDR3 has 17 residues. In nucleotides, the CDR3 is TGTGCCAGCAGCCAAGATCCCACAGGGATCATGAACACTGAAGCTTTCTTT. It encodes CASSQDPTGIMNTEAFF.